These T cell receptor beta chains were read from a single sample in a study of OX40 agonist ivuxolimab in advanced cancers. Libraries were prepared by immunoSEQ multiplex PCR; TCRdb keeps only in-frame clonotypes and omits some of them. The repertoire has about 85,000 clones, roughly 85% of them found once; the top ten carry roughly 2%. The sequenced sample was CD4+ or CD8+ T cells sorted from blood, obtained in a trial of the OX40 agonist ivuxolimab. Source of these receptors: an adult with an advanced solid tumor such as melanoma, head and neck, liver or kidney cancer. Both conserved end residues are trimmed from each CDR3.

V gene: TRBV28; J gene: TRBJ1-5; CDR3 protein: ASSINDQPQH
V gene: TRBV9; J gene: TRBJ2-3; CDR3 protein: ASSLTGTSYTDTQY
V gene: TRBV4-3; J gene: TRBJ2-3; CDR3 protein: ASSQEPRAGPDTQY
V gene: TRBV10-3; J gene: TRBJ2-3; CDR3 protein: ASLQGARGDTQY
V gene: TRBV2; J gene: TRBJ1-2; CDR3 protein: ASSIQADYGYT
V gene: TRBV2; J gene: TRBJ2-7; CDR3 protein: ASSQVSGEQY
V gene: TRBV5-1; J gene: TRBJ2-3; CDR3 protein: ASSEQGRGTDTQY
V gene: TRBV11-2; J gene: TRBJ1-2; CDR3 protein: ASSPPGTGYGYT
V gene: TRBV7-8; J gene: TRBJ1-3; CDR3 protein: ASSLAGSGNTIY
V gene: TRBV19; J gene: TRBJ1-1; CDR3 protein: ASSSGAANTEAF
V gene: TRBV7-2; J gene: TRBJ1-3; CDR3 protein: ASSKDPRNTIY
V gene: TRBV19; J gene: TRBJ1-5; CDR3 protein: ASSSRTGSQPQH
V gene: TRBV11-3; J gene: TRBJ2-2; CDR3 protein: ASRVDRHTGELF
V gene: TRBV19; J gene: TRBJ1-1; CDR3 protein: ASRSDRGLNTEAF
V gene: TRBV6-4; J gene: -; CDR3 protein: ASRPDSLTYEQY
V gene: TRBV14; J gene: TRBJ2-2; CDR3 protein: ASSQILRAGELF
V gene: TRBV11-2; J gene: TRBJ1-6; CDR3 protein: ASSLDPGPNSPLH
V gene: TRBV10-2; J gene: TRBJ2-1; CDR3 protein: ASRRGEGMGNNEQF
V gene: TRBV6-1; J gene: TRBJ2-7; CDR3 protein: ASSVFRTAYEQY
V gene: TRBV6-5; J gene: TRBJ2-7; CDR3 protein: ASSYLGQGVHYEQY
V gene: TRBV30; J gene: TRBJ1-2; CDR3 protein: AWSAPGLYGYT
V gene: TRBV5-1; J gene: TRBJ2-7; CDR3 protein: ASSRTGTGRPEQY
V gene: TRBV5-1; J gene: TRBJ1-2; CDR3 protein: ASSWGGESDGYT
V gene: TRBV5-1; J gene: TRBJ1-2; CDR3 protein: ASSGSVGTGSGYT
V gene: TRBV7-3; J gene: TRBJ1-1; CDR3 protein: ASSASGTLEAF
V gene: TRBV7-3; J gene: TRBJ2-1; CDR3 protein: ASSLISLGRNEQF
V gene: TRBV5-4; J gene: TRBJ2-3; CDR3 protein: ASSSGTGGFTDTQY
V gene: TRBV2; J gene: TRBJ2-1; CDR3 protein: ASRKTDGRKGAGNEQF